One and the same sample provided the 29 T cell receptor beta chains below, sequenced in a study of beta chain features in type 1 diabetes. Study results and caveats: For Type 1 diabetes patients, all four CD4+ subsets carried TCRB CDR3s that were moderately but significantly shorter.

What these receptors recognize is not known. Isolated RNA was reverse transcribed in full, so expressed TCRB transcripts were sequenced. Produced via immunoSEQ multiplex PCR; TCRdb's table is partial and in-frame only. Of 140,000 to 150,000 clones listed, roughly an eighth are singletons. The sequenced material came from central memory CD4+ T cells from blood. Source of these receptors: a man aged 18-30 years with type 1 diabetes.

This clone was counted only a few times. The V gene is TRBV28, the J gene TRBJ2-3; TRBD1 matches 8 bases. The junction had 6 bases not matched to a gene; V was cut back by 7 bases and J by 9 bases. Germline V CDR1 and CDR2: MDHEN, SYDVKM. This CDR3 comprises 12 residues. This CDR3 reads CASTIQGGTQYF. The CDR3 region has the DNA TGTGCCAGCACCATACAGGGGGGCACGCAGTATTTT.

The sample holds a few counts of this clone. The CDR3 loop is CAWSGRLAGEVDEQFF. The CDR3 coding sequence is TGTGCCTGGAGTGGGCGACTAGCGGGGGAAGTGGATGAGCAGTTCTTC. The rearrangement links TRBV30 to TRBJ2-1; TRBD2 agrees at 12 bases. The CDR3 loop spans 16 amino acids. V lost 1 base, J lost 8 bases, and 9 bases stayed unmatched. Germline loops: CDR1 GTSNPN, CDR2 SVGIG (reference sequence). Together with reference TRBV30 and TRBJ2-1, the CDR3 gives the full variable domain: SQTIHQWPATLVQPVGSPLSLECTVEGTSNPNLYWYRQAAGRGLQLLFYSVGIGQISSEVPQNLSASRPQDRQFILSSKKLLLSDSGFYLCAWSGRLAGEVDEQFFGPGTRLTVL.

The DNA for the CDR3 is TGTGCCAGCAGCTTGTGGAGCACAGATACGCAGTATTTT. Translating gives CASSLWSTDTQYF. The rearrangement links TRBV5-4 to TRBJ2-3, with unresolved D. Trimming took 1 base from V and 0 from J, leaving 3 bases between them. This CDR3 has 13 amino acids. From germline, CDR1 is SGHNT and CDR2 YYREEE (reference sequence).

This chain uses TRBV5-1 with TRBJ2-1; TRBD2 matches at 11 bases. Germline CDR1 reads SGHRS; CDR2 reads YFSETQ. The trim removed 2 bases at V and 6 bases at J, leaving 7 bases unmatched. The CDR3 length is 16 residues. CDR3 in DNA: TGCGCCAGCAGCTTAGGATCCCTAGCGGGGGGCAATGAGCAGTTCTTC. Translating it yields CASSLGSLAGGNEQFF.

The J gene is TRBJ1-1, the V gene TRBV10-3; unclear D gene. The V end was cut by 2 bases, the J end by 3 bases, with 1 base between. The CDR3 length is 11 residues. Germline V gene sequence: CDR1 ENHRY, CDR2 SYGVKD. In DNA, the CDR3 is TGTGCCATCAGTGAGGACACTGAAGCTTTCTTT. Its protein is CAISEDTEAFF.

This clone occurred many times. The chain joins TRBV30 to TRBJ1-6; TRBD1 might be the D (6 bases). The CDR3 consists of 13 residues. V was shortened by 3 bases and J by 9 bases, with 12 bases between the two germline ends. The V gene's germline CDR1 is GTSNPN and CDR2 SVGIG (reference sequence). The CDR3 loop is CAWRMETGSPLHF. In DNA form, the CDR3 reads TGTGCCTGGAGAATGGAGACAGGTTCACCCCTCCACTTT.

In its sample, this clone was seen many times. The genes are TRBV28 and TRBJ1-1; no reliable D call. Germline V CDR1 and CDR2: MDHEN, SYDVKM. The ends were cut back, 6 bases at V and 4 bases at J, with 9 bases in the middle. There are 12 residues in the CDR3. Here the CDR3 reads CASRWMGTEAFF. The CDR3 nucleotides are TGTGCCAGCAGGTGGATGGGCACTGAAGCTTTCTTT. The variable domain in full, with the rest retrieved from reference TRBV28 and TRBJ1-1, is DVKVTQSSRYLVKRTGEKVFLECVQDMDHENMFWYRQDPGLGLRLIYFSYDVKMKEKGDIPEGYSVSREKKERFSLILESASTNQTSMYLCASRWMGTEAFFGQGTRLTVV.

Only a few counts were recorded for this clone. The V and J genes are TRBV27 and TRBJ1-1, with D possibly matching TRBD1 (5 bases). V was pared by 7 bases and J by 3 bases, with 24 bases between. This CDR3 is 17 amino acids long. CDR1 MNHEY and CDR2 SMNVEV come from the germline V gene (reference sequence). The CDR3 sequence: CASKSLWVRGVYTEAFF. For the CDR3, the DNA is TGTGCCAGCAAGTCCCTTTGGGTTAGGGGAGTGTACACTGAAGCTTTCTTT.

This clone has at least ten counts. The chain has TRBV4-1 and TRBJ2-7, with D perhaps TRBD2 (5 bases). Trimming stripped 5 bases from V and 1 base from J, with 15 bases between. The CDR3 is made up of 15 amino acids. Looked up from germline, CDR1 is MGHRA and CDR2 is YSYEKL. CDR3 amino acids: CASSSRRTGSYEQYF. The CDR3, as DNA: TGCGCCAGCAGCTCTCGAAGGACGGGATCCTACGAGCAGTACTTC.

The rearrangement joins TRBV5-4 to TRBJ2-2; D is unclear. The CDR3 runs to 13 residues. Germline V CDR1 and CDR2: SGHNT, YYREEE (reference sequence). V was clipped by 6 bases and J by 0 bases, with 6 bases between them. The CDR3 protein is CASTQTNTGELFF. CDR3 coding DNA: TGTGCCAGCACCCAGACGAACACCGGGGAGCTGTTTTTT.

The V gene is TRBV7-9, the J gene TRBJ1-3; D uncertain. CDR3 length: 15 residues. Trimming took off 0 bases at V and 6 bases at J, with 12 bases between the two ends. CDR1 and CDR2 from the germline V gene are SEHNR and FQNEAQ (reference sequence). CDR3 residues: CASSLAGVRQNTIYF. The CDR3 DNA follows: TGTGCCAGCAGCTTAGCGGGTGTTCGCCAAAACACCATATATTTT.

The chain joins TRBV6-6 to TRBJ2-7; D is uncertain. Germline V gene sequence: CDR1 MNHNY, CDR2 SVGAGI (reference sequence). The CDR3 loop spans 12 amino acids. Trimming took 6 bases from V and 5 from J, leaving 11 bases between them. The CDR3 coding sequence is TGTGCCAGCAGCCACCTAGGGCACGAGCAGTACTTC. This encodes CASSHLGHEQYF.

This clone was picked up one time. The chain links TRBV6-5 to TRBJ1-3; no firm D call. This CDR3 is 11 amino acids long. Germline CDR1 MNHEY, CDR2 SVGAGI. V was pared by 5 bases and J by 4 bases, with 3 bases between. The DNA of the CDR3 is TGTGCCAGCAGTAGAGGAAACACCATATATTTT. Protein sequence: CASSRGNTIYF.

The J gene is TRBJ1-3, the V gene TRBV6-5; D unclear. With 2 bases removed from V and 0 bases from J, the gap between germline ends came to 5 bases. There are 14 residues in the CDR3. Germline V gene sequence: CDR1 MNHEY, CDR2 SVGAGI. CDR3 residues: CASSYLSSGNTIYF. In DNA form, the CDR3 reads TGTGCCAGCAGTTACCTCAGCTCTGGAAACACCATATATTTT.

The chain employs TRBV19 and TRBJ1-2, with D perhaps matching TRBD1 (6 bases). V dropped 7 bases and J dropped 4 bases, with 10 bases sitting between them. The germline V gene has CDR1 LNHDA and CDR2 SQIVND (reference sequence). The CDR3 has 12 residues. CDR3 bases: TGTGCCAGTACCGGGACACGCTATGGCTACACCTTC. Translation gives CASTGTRYGYTF.

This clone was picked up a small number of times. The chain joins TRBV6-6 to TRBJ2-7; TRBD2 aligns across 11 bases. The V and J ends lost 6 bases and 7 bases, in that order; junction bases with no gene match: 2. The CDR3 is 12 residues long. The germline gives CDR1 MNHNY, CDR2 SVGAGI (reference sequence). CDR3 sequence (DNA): TGTGCCAGCAGGACTAGCGGGGAGGAGCAGTACTTC. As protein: CASRTSGEEQYF.

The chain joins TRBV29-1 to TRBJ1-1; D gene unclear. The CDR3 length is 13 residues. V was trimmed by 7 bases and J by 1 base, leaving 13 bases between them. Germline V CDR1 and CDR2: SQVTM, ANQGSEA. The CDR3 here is CSGGQSGNTEAFF. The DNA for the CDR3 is TGCAGCGGCGGTCAGTCTGGGAACACTGAAGCTTTCTTT.

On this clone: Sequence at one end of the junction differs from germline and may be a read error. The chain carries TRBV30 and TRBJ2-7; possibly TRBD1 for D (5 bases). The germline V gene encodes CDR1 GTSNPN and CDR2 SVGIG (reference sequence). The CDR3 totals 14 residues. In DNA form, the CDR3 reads TGTGCCTGGAGTGCCGACAGCGCTCGCTACGGGCAGTACTTC. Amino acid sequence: CAWSADSARYGQYF.

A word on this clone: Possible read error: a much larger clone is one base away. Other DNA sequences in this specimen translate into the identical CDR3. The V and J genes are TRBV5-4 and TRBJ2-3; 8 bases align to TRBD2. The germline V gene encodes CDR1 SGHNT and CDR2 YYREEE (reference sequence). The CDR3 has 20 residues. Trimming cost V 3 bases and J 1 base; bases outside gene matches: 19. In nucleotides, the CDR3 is TGTGCCAGCAGCTCTTACCGGGGACTCGCGGGGGGCCGGGGCACAGATACGCAGTATTTT. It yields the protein CASSSYRGLAGGRGTDTQYF.

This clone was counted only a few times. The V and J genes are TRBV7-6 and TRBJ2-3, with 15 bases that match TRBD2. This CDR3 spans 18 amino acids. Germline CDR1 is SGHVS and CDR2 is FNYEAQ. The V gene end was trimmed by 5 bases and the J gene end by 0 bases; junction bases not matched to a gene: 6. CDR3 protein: CASSRTSGGAGSTDTQYF. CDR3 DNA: TGTGCCAGCAGCCGGACTAGCGGGGGGGCCGGGAGCACAGATACGCAGTATTTT.

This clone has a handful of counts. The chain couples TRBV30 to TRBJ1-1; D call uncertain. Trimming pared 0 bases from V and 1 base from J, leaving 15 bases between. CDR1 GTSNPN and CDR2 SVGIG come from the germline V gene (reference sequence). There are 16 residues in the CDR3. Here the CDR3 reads CAWSVSLVSSNTEAFF. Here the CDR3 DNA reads TGTGCCTGGAGTGTAAGTCTGGTTTCGTCGAACACTGAAGCTTTCTTT.

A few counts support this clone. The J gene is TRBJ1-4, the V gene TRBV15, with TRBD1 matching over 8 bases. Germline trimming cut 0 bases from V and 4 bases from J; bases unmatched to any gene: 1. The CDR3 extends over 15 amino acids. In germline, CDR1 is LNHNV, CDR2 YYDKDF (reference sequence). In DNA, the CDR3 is TGTGCCACCAGCAGAGAGGACAGGGATAATGAAAAACTGTTTTTT. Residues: CATSREDRDNEKLFF. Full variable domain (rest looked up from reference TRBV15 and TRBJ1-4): DAMVIQNPRYQVTQFGKPVTLSCSQTLNHNVMYWYQQKSSQAPKLLFHYYDKDFNNEADTPDNFQSRRPNTSFCFLDIRSPGLGDTAMYLCATSREDRDNEKLFFGSGTQLSVL.

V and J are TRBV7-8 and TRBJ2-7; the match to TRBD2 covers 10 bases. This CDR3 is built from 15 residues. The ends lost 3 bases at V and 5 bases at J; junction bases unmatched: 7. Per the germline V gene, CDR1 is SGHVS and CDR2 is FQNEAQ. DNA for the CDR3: TGTGCCAGCAGCTTCCTAGCGGGGGAAGCCCACGAGCAGTACTTC. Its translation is CASSFLAGEAHEQYF.

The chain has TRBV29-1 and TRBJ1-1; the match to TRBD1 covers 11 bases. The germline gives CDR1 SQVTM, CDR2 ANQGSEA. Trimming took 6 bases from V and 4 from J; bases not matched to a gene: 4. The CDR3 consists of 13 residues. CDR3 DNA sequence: TGCAGCGTATCCGGGACAGGGGGCACTGAAGCTTTCTTT. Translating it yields CSVSGTGGTEAFF. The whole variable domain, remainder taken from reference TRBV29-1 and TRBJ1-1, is SAVISQKPSRDICQRGTSLTIQCQVDSQVTMMFWYRQQPGQSLTLIATANQGSEATYESGFVIDKFPISRPNLTFSTLTVSNMSPEDSSIYLCSVSGTGGTEAFFGQGTRLTVV.

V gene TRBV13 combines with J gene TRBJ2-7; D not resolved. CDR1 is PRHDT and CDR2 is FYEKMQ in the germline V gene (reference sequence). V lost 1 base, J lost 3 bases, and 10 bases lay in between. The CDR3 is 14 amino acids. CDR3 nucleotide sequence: TGTGCCAGCAGCTTAGAAGTCACGGGCTACGAGCAGTACTTC. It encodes CASSLEVTGYEQYF.

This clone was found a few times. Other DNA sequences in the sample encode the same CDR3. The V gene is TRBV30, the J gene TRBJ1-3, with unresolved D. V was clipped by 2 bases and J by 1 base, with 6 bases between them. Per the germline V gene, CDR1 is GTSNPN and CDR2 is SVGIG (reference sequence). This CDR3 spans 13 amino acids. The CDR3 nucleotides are TGTGCCTGGAGTTCGGGTTCTGGAAACACCATATATTTT. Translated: CAWSSGSGNTIYF. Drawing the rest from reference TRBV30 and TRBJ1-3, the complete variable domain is SQTIHQWPATLVQPVGSPLSLECTVEGTSNPNLYWYRQAAGRGLQLLFYSVGIGQISSEVPQNLSASRPQDRQFILSSKKLLLSDSGFYLCAWSSGSGNTIYFGEGSWLTVV.

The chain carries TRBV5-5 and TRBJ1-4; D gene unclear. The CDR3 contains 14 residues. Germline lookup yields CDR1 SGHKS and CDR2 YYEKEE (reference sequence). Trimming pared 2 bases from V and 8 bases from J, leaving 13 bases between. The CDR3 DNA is TGTGCCAGCAGCTTCGGCCCGCAAGGAGAAAAACTGTTTTTT. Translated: CASSFGPQGEKLFF.

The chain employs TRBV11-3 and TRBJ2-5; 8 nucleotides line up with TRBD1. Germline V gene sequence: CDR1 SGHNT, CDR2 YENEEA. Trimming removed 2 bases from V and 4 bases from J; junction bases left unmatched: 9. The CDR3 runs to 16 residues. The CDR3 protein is CASSLRNPTGVETQYF. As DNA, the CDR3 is TGTGCCAGCAGCTTACGGAACCCGACAGGGGTAGAGACCCAGTACTTC.

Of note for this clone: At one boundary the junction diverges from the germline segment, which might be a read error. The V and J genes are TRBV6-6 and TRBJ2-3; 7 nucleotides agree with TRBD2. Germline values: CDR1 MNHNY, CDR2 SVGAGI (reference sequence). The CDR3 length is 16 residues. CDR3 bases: TGTGCCAGCCGTTACCGGGCTAGCGGCGGCACAGATACGCAGTATTTT. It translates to CASRYRASGGTDTQYF.